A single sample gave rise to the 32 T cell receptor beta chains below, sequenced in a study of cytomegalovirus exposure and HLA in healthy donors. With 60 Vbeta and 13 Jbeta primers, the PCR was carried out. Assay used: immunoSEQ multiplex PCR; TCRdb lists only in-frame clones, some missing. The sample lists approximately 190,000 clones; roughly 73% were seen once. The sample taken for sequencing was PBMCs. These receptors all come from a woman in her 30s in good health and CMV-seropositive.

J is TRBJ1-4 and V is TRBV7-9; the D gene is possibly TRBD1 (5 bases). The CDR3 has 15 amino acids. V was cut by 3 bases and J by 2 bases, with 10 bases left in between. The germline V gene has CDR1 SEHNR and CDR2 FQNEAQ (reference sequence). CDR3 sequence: CASSFVAGTNEKLFF. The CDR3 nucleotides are TGTGCCAGCAGCTTCGTCGCAGGGACTAATGAAAAACTGTTTTTT.

CDR3: CASSQDYSGGPSSYNEQFF. CDR3 nucleotide sequence: TGCGCCAGCAGCCAAGATTATAGCGGGGGGCCTAGCTCCTACAATGAGCAGTTCTTC. The chain carries TRBV4-3 and TRBJ2-1; 10 positions match TRBD2. J gave up 0 bases and V 0 bases, and 8 bases lay outside the gene matches. This CDR3 is 19 amino acids long. Germline V CDR1 and CDR2: LGHNA, YSLEER.

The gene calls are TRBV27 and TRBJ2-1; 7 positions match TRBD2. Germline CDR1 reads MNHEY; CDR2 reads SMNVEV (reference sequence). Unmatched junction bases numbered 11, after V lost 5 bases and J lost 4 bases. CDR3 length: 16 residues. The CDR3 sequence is CASSPLAGVGYNEQFF. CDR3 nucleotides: TGTGCCAGCAGTCCCCTGGCGGGAGTGGGGTACAATGAGCAGTTCTTC.

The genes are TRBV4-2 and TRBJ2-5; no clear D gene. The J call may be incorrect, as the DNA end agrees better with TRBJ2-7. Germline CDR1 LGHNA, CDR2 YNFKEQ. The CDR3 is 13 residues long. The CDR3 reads CASSQDQAYEQYF. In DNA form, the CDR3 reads TGTGCCAGCAGCCAAGATCAAGCCTACGAGCAGTACTTC.

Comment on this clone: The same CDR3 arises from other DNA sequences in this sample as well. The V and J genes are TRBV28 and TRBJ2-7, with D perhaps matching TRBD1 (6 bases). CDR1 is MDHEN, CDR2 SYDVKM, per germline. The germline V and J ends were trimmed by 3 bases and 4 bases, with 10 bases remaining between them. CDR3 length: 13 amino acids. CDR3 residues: CASSLSRGYEQYF. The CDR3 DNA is TGTGCCAGCAGTTTGTCCAGGGGTTACGAGCAGTACTTC.

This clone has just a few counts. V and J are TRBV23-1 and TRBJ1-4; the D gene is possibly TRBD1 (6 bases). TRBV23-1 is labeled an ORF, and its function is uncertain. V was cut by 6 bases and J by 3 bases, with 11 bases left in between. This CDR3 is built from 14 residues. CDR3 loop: CASRTGIANEKLFF. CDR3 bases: TGCGCCAGCAGAACAGGGATAGCTAATGAAAAACTGTTTTTT.

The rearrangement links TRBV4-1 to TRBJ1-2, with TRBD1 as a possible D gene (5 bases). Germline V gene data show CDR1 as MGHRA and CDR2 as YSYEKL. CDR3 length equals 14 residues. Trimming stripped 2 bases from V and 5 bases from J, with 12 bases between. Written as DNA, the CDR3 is TGCGCCAGCAGCCAACCCAGGGAAAGGTATGGCTACACCTTC. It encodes CASSQPRERYGYTF.

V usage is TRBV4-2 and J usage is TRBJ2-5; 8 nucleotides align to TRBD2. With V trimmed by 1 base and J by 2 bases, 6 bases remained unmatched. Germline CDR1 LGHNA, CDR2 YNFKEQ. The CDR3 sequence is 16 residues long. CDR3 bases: TGTGCCAGCAGCCAAGGGAATAGCGGGGTTCAAGAGACCCAGTACTTC. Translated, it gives CASSQGNSGVQETQYF.

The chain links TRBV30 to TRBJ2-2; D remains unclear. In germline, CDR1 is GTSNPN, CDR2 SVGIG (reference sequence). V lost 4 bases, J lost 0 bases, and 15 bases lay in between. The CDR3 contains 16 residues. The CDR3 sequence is CAWTIPSAPNTGELFF. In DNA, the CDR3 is TGTGCCTGGACTATCCCCAGCGCTCCGAACACCGGGGAGCTGTTTTTT. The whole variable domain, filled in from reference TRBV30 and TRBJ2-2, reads SQTIHQWPATLVQPVGSPLSLECTVEGTSNPNLYWYRQAAGRGLQLLFYSVGIGQISSEVPQNLSASRPQDRQFILSSKKLLLSDSGFYLCAWTIPSAPNTGELFFGEGSRLTVL.

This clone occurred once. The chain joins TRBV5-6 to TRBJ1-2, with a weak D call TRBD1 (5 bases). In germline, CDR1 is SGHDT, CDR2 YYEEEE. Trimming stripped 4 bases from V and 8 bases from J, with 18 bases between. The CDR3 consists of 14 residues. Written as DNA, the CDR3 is TGTGCCAGCAGCCTGGGGGGACTTGCTAACGGCTACACCTTC. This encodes CASSLGGLANGYTF.

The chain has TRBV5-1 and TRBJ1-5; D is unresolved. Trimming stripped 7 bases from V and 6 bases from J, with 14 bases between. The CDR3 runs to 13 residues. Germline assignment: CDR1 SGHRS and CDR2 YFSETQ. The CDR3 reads CASQLTTGQPQHF. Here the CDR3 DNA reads TGCGCCAGCCAACTCACAACGGGTCAGCCCCAGCATTTT.

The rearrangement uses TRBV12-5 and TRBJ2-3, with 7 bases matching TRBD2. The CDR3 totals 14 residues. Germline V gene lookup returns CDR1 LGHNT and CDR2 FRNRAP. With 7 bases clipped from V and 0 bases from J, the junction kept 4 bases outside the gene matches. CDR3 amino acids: CASALSGSTDTQYF. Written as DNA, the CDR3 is TGTGCTAGTGCCCTTAGCGGGAGCACAGATACGCAGTATTTT.

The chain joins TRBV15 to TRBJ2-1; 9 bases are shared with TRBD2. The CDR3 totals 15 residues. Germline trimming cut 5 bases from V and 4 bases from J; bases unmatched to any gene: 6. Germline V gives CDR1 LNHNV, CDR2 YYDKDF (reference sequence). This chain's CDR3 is CATSGSGSAYNEQFF. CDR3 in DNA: TGTGCCACCAGCGGTAGCGGGAGTGCTTACAATGAGCAGTTCTTC.

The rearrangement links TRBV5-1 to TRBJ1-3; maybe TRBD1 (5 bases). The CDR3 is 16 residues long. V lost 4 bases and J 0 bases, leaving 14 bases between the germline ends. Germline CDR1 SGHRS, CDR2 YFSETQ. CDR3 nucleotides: TGCGCCAGCAGCCTACAAGGACAATTCTCTGGAAACACCATATATTTT. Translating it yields CASSLQGQFSGNTIYF.

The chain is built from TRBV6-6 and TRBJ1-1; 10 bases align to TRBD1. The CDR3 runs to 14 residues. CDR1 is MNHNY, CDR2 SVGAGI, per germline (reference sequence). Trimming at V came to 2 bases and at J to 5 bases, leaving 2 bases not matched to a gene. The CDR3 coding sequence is TGTGCCAGCAGTTACCGGGACAGGGGAACTGAAGCTTTCTTT. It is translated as CASSYRDRGTEAFF.

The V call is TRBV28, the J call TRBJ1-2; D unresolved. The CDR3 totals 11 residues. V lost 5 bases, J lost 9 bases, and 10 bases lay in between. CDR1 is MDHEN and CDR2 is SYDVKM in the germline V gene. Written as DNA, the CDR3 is TGTGCCAGCAGTGCGGAAAGGAGCTACACCTTC. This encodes CASSAERSYTF.

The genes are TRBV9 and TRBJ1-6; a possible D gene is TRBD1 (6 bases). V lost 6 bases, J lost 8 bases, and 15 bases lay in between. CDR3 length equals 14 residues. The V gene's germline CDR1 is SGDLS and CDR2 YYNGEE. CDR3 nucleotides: TGTGCCAGCAACCCGGGAGGACAGTATTCACCCCTCCACTTT. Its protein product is CASNPGGQYSPLHF.

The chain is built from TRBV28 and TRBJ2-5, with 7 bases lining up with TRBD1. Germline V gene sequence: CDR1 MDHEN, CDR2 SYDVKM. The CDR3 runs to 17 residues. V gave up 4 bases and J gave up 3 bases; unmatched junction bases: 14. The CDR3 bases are TGTGCCAGCAGTTCAACCGGACAGGCCGCCTGGAAAGAGACCCAGTACTTC. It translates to CASSSTGQAAWKETQYF.

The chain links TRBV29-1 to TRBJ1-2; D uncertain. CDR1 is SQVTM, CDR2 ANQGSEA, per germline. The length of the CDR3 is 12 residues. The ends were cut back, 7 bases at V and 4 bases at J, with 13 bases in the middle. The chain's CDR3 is CSGYTAGYGYTF. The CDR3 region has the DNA TGCAGCGGGTACACCGCTGGCTATGGCTACACCTTC.

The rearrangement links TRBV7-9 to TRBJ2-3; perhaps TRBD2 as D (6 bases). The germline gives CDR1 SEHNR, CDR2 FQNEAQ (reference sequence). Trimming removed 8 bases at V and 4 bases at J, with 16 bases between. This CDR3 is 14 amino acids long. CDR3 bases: TGTGCCAGCGGGGACTCCCTCTTCCCAGATACGCAGTATTTT. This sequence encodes CASGDSLFPDTQYF.

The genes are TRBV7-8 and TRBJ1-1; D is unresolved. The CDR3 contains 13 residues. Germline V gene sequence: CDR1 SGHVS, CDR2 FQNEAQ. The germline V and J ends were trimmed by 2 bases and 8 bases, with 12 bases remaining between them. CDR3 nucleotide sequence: TGTGCCAGCAGCTTACTCCGGCAAGCGGAAGCTTTCTTT. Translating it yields CASSLLRQAEAFF.

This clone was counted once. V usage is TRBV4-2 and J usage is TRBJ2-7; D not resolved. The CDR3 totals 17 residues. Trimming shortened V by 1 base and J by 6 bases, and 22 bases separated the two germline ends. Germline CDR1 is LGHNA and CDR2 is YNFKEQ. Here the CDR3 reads CASSQVSFRHLDGEQYF. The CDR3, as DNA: TGTGCCAGCAGCCAAGTTTCCTTTCGACACCTTGATGGCGAGCAGTACTTC.

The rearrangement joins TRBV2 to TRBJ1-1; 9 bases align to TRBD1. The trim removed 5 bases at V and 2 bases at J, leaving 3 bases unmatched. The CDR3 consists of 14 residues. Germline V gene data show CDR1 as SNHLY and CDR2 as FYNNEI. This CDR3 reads CASSPQGANTEAFF. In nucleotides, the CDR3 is TGTGCCAGCAGTCCACAGGGGGCCAACACTGAAGCTTTCTTT. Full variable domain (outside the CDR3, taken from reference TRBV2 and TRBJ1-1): EPEVTQTPSHQVTQMGQEVILRCVPISNHLYFYWYRQILGQKVEFLVSFYNNEISEKSEIFDDQFSVERPDGSNFTLKIRSTKLEDSAMYFCASSPQGANTEAFFGQGTRLTVV.

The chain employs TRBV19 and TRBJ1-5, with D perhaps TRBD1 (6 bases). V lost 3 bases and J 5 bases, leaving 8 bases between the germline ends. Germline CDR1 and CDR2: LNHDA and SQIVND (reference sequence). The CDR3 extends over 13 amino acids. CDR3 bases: TGTGCCAGTAGTATCGGACAGTATCAGCCCCAGCATTTT. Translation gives CASSIGQYQPQHF.

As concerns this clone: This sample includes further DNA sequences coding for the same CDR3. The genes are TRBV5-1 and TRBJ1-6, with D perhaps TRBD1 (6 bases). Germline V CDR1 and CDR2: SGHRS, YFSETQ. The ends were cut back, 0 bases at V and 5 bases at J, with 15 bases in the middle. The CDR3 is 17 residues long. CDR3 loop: CASSLARDGGHNSPLHF. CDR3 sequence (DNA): TGCGCCAGCAGCTTGGCTCGAGACGGGGGGCATAATTCACCCCTCCACTTT.

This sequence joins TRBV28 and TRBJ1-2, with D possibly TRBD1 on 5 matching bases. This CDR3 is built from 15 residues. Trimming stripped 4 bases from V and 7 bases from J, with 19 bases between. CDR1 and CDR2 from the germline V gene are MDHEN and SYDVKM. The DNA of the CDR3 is TGTGCCAGCAGTTCTACGCCGGGCTCGGGGGTTGGCTACACCTTC. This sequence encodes CASSSTPGSGVGYTF.

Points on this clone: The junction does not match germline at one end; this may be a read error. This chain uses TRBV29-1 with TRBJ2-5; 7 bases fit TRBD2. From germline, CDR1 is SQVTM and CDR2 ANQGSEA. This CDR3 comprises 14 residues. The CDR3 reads CSVTAAGIWETQHF. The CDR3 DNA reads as TGCAGCGTTACCGCAGCGGGAATATGGGAGACCCAGCACTTC.

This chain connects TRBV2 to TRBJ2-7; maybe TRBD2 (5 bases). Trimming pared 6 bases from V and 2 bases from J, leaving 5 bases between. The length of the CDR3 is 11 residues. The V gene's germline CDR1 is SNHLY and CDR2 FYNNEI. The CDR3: CASRTTYEQYF. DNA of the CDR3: TGTGCCAGCAGGACTACCTACGAGCAGTACTTC.

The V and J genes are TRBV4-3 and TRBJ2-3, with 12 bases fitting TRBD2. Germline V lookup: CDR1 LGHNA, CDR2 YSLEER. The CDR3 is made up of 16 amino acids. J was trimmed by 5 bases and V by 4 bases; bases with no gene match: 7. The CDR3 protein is CASSPRASGGGDTQYF. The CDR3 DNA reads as TGCGCCAGCAGCCCGCGGGCTAGCGGGGGGGGAGATACGCAGTATTTT.

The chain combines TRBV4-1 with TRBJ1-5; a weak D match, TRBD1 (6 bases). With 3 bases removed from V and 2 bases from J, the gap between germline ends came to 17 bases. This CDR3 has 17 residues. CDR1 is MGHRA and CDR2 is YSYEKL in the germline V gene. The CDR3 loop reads CASSHFPQGRRNQPQHF. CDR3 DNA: TGCGCCAGCAGCCATTTCCCACAGGGAAGGCGCAATCAGCCCCAGCATTTT.

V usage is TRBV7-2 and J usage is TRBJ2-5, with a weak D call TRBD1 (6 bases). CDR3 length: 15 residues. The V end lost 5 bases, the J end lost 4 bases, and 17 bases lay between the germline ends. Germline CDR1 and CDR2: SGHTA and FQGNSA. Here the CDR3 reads CASSATGRGSETQYF. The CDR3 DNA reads TGTGCCAGCAGCGCCACGGGCAGGGGTTCAGAGACCCAGTACTTC.

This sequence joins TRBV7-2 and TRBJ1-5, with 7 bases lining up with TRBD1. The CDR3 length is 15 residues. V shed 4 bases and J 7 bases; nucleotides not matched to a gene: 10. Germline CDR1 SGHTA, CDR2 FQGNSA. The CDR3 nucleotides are TGTGCCAGCAGCTCATCTTCGACAGGGCGGCAGCCCCAGCATTTT. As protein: CASSSSSTGRQPQHF.